The clone carrying this TCR beta chain was detected only a few times. At one end the junction does not follow the germline gene, possibly because of a read error. MiXCR, applied by TCRdb to the 5' RACE reads, yields one record per CDR3 protein. The table shows 100,000 or so distinct CDR3 sequences, with approximately 10% occurring only once. The data were taken from a study of T-cell memory formation after mild COVID-19. In germline, CDR1 is MNHNY, CDR2 SVGAGI (reference sequence). This CDR3 region has 13 residues. Specimen: PBMCs or a T cell subset sorted from them (not recorded which). The rearrangement joins TRBV6-6 to TRBJ2-3, with D unclear. This sequence was found in a man in his late teens or twenties who had mild COVID-19 (a few samples of this study predate the infection). Cell type and time point are not known. In nucleotides, the CDR3 is TGTGCCAGCTGGGCGGACCTCACAGATACGCATTATTTT. Protein sequence: CASWADLTDTHYF.